One sample yielded the 7 T cell receptor beta chains listed below, sequenced in a study of a mutant IDH1 vaccine in newly diagnosed glioma. Time point here: week 23, last vaccination. Each dose delivered 300 ug of mutant IDH1 20-mer peptide subcutaneously with imiquimod. Profiled with immunoSEQ multiplex PCR; TCRdb holds only in-frame clones, not every one. The sample has roughly 60,000 clones; about four fifths are singletons. The antigens for these receptors are not known. The sequenced sample was PBMCs, obtained from a glioma patient whose treatment included an IDH1 peptide vaccine. These receptors all come from a man aged 40-50 years with glioma.

This rearrangement joins TRBV19 to TRBJ1-5, with D unresolved. V lost 5 bases and J lost 1, with 3 bases in between. Germline V lookup: CDR1 LNHDA, CDR2 SQIVND (reference sequence). The CDR3 consists of 12 residues. The CDR3 bases are TGTGCCAGTAGTGGCAGCAATCAGCCCCAGCATTTT. Its translation is CASSGSNQPQHF.

The chain is built from TRBV7-9 and TRBJ2-7, with 11 bases that match TRBD1. Germline-derived CDR1 and CDR2 are SEHNR and FQNEAQ (reference sequence). This CDR3 region has 16 residues. Trimming took 4 bases from V and 2 from J; bases not matched to a gene: 7. CDR3 coding DNA: TGTGCCAGCAGCTCCCCCGGACAGGGGGCTACCTACGAGCAGTACTTC. Translated: CASSSPGQGATYEQYF. Combining the CDR3 with reference TRBV7-9 and TRBJ2-7 gives the whole variable domain DTGVSQNPRHKITKRGQNVTFRCDPISEHNRLYWYRQTLGQGPEFLTYFQNEAQLEKSRLLSDRFSAERPKGSFSTLEIQRTEQGDSAMYLCASSSPGQGATYEQYFGPGTRLTVT.

This clone was detected only once. The V gene is TRBV2, the J gene TRBJ2-2; D unclear. This CDR3 has 14 residues. V shed 5 bases and J shed 0 bases, with 7 bases lying between them. The germline V gene has CDR1 SNHLY and CDR2 FYNNEI. The CDR3, as DNA: TGTGCCAGCAGTCGTGAAGCGAACACCGGGGAGCTGTTTTTT. As protein: CASSREANTGELFF.

The chain links TRBV5-1 to TRBJ1-2, with D hard to call. The CDR3 spans 13 residues. Trimming stripped 0 bases from V and 5 bases from J, with 8 bases between. Germline V gene lookup returns CDR1 SGHRS and CDR2 YFSETQ. In nucleotides, the CDR3 is TGCGCCAGCAGCTTGGTGGGAAGGTATGGCTACACCTTC. Its translation is CASSLVGRYGYTF.

This rearrangement joins TRBV12-5 to TRBJ1-3, with D maybe TRBD1 (6 bases). Germline V gene data show CDR1 as LGHNT and CDR2 as FRNRAP. Trimming took 4 bases from V and 1 from J, leaving 11 bases between them. The CDR3 has 15 amino acids. The CDR3 DNA follows: TGTGCTAGTGGTTACCAAGGGGGTTCTGGAAACACCATATATTTT. This sequence encodes CASGYQGGSGNTIYF.

As DNA, the CDR3 is TGTGCCAGCAGTTATGGGGACACCTTTACCTACGAGCAGTACTTC. Translating gives CASSYGDTFTYEQYF. The genes are TRBV6-5 and TRBJ2-7; D is possibly TRBD1 (6 bases). This CDR3 is built from 15 residues. From germline, CDR1 is MNHEY and CDR2 SVGAGI. Trimming took 3 bases from V and 2 from J, leaving 14 bases between them.

Only one count was recorded for this clone. V usage is TRBV7-2 and J usage is TRBJ1-2, with D perhaps matching TRBD1 (6 bases). Trimming took 6 bases from V and 2 from J, leaving 22 bases between them. CDR3 length: 17 residues. Per the germline V gene, CDR1 is SGHTA and CDR2 is FQGNSA. CDR3 sequence reads: CASRQTGYQEVNYGYTF. The DNA for the CDR3 is TGTGCCAGCAGGCAGACAGGATACCAAGAAGTCAACTATGGCTACACCTTC.